What follows is one TCR beta chain and its context. Its antigen is unknown. Per-nucleotide qualities are absent, and no much larger clonotype sits a single base away. In total, roughly 710 healthy bone marrow donors made up the cohort. Cohort members were all nominally healthy when sampled, although unrecorded immune exposures were likely present. The donor was CMV seropositive and was included in the group of about 290 seropositive cohort members. Each donor provided a peripheral blood sample, and peripheral blood mononuclear cells were used for TCR beta sequencing. Genomic DNA was extracted from the blood cell samples with the Qiagen DNeasy Blood Extraction Kit. Library creation used the immunoSEQ multiplex PCR assay. The multiplex PCR relied on a mix of 60 forward primers for TCR Vbeta segments and 13 reverse primers for TCR Jbeta segments. The CDR3 region of rearranged TCR beta genes was amplified from genomic DNA with a multiplex PCR assay. Amplified TCR beta libraries were sequenced as 87-base-pair reads on the Illumina HiSeq System. The authors' analysis ran thus. Across the 670 or so repertoires, a later analysis counted tens of millions of unique TCR beta chains, roughly 11 million of which were shared by at least two donors. Raw reads were error-corrected and collapsed into unique sequences by a nearest-neighbor algorithm in which closely related sequences were merged to remove PCR and sequencing errors. Alignment of CDR3 sequences to IMGT reference sequences was used to assign V, D and J gene segments. Each retained sequence needed at least a six-nucleotide match to both a V gene segment and a J gene segment. Rearrangements were called productive when the CDR3 lacked stop codons and stayed in frame with V and J; all others were non-productive. CDR3 was defined by IMGT convention, running from the second conserved V-encoded cysteine to the conserved J-encoded phenylalanine. In an earlier analysis of roughly 580 of the donors, sequences lacking an unambiguous match to a single V gene segment were excluded. An earlier analysis of 450 to 650 of the donors called V segments functional above 56.7% productive rearrangements and segregating when the between-donor standard deviation exceeded 5%. A statistical classification framework was built for diagnosing cytomegalovirus status from the catalog of TCR beta chain sequences. A later analysis assigned V and J genes by comparing TCR nucleotide sequences with IMGT/GENE-DB human TR gene sequences. The TCRdist pipeline was used in a later analysis to assign CDR3 sequences and most-parsimonious VDJ recombination scenarios. A later analysis defined each TCR beta chain by its CDR3 amino acid sequence plus V-gene family, and excluded reads lacking a unique V-gene family. As a way to deal with suspected cross-contamination and a sequencing artifact, a later analysis dropped 450 to 600 nucleotide sequences that were highly shared and had low generation probability. For each public chain, a later analysis derived a clonal expansion index from normalized ranks of inferred template counts within each repertoire. A later analysis computed generation probabilities with a VDJ recombination model fitted to out-of-frame rearrangements, and checked the results against IGoR. Hypergeometric tests were used in a later analysis to score TCR-TCR, TCR-HLA and TCR-CMV co-occurrence, with a repertoire-size bias correction applied to the TCR pairs. In a later analysis, false discovery rates were estimated by permuting HLA or CMV assignments 20 times. In a later analysis, co-occurring TCRs were grouped using DBSCAN, with TCRdist sequence similarity added in when clustering inside HLA-allele-positive subsets. For co-occurrence clustering, repertoires with fewer than 30,000 or more than 120,000 public chains were excluded, along with five repertoires with anomalous nucleotide sharing. The source is immuneACCESS, and TCRdb retained only in-frame sequences with V and J called. Part of the clones is not carried over; for the studies checked, unresolved V genes explain less than half of this, and the remainder is unexplained. V, J and clone size reflect that table, while D and trimming were determined from the DNA. The sample contains 70,000 to 90,000 clones, about 66% of them found a single time. The ten largest clones capture roughly 20% of the sample.

Reading the germline V gene (reference sequence) gives CDR1 GTSNPN and CDR2 SVGIG. After removal of 4 bases from V and 3 bases from J, the junction retains 6 bases not matched to a gene. From the cysteine up to the phenylalanine, the CDR3 has a length of 13 residues. Only CDR3 DNA is held: 39 bases, read in frame from base 1. This record comes from a study of cytomegalovirus exposure and HLA in healthy donors (dated by TCRdb to the late 2010s). About the investigation overall: An earlier analysis of roughly 500 of the donors reported around 280 Gb of sequence data and some 110 million unique TCR beta sequences obtained from about 200 million T cells. An early release covering about 600 HLA-typed donors comprised around 300 gigabases of sequencing data and 85 million or so unique TCR sequences. The genetic ancestry cluster associated with self-reported Caucasian donors included 81% of the 398 genotyped donors. The aim of the study was to test whether cataloging public T cell receptors could identify signatures of past pathogen exposure. The study used immunosequencing to profile the T cell repertoires of 666 subjects and linked those repertoires to cytomegalovirus serostatus. Along with the roughly 670-subject first cohort, a separate validation cohort of over a hundred different subjects was used. The study combined high-throughput TCR immunosequencing, statistical association of individual TCRs with disease status, and machine learning to predict cytomegalovirus infection status. In a later analysis, previously published TCR beta repertoires from 670 or so donors were re-analyzed and high-resolution HLA genotyping was added so that TCR occurrence patterns could be studied. Rather than using new phenotypic data, the later analysis identified candidate immune exposures from TCR beta sequences and from how often those sequences occurred across donors. In an earlier analysis of several hundred of the donors, high-throughput TCR beta sequencing was used to judge whether each TCR beta V gene segment behaved as functional or pseudogenic. Donor age, sex, ethnicity and CMV serostatus were compiled alongside the repertoire data. A later genetic analysis took genome-wide SNP genotypes for about three fifths of the 666 donors and used that subset as a discovery cohort. All discovery cohort repertoires had been generated using a single sequencing platform. Both class I and class II loci were covered by HLA typing, at four-digit resolution. Typing coverage varied by locus: roughly 629-630 donors for A, B, C, DRB1 and DQB1; 500 to 550 for DQA1; more than 600 for DPA1; around 490 for DPB1. Because of strong linkage in the cohort, a handful of DR-DQ haplotypes were treated as single units for association and clustering. Across under 500 genotyped donors of the cohort, an average of about 240,000 unique TCR beta nucleotide sequences per donor were sequenced, and 15% to 20% of those sequences were non-productive.

Beyond this particular receptor, the publication reports: Some IMGT-functional V segments, including TRBV6-2 and TRBV6-3, could not be told apart with the 87-base-pair reads, so those segments were excluded. In a later analysis, TCR association rates were found to vary across HLA loci, with the most associated TCRs seen for DRB1 alleles and the fewest for HLA-C alleles. Compared with equally common non-associated chains, HLA-associated TCR beta chains in a later analysis were more clonally expanded and had lower generation probabilities. CMV serostatus was the only immune exposure information available for the cohort. It was suggested by the authors that the approach could potentially be generalized to other disease states and immunological phenotypes. Because HLA typing was missing for some donors at each locus, association tests included only the typed subset. In a later analysis, around 15,000 TCR beta sequences were associated with specific HLA alleles at a false discovery rate of 0.05. In an earlier analysis of around 600 of the donors, most TCR beta V segments were observed in productive rearrangements about 87% or about 30% of the time, broadly matching IMGT annotations. Correlated functional status among segregating V segments might reflect linkage disequilibrium, but an unknown experimental factor could not be ruled out. A further reported finding was that TCR beta sequences accurately predicted the HLA-A and HLA-B alleles for most subjects in the first cohort. In vitro tests confirmed that three of the cytomegalovirus-associated TCR beta chains recognize cytomegalovirus antigens. The study listed 150 to 200 TCR beta chains as associated with cytomegalovirus. Across donors, most TCR sequences were observed very rarely, whereas some public TCRs were present in many individuals. In a later analysis, several top co-occurrence clusters were reported to appear linked to parvovirus B19, influenza, CMV and Epstein-Barr virus. Because counts were too low, roughly 18 rarely observed V segments, including chromosome 9 orphons, were left out of the earlier analysis of a few hundred of the donors. Assigning TCR associations to individual alleles was difficult when HLA alleles, especially DR and DQ, strongly co-occurred. Only TCR beta chains were sequenced in this cohort, and the absence of alpha or paired-chain data limited detectable features. The sequencing pipeline was judged likely to have produced a cluster of highly shared sequence variants as a technical artifact. The classifier was reported to diagnose cytomegalovirus status with high specificity and sensitivity in both the original cohort and the validation cohort. Most CMV-associated TCR beta chains appeared to be HLA-restricted in a later analysis, and the HLA associations seemed to be driven largely by CMV exposure. Presence/absence analyses assumed roughly uniform sequencing depth across donors, an assumption that may not hold. Compared with the roughly 720-donor mean, donors in an Asian-associated ancestry cluster had fewer N-insertions in productive TCRs, according to a later genetic analysis. An association between a missense DCLRE1C variant and V-gene and J-gene trimming of TCR beta chains was found in a later genetic analysis and replicated in an independent cohort.

The V gene is TRBV30 and the J gene is TRBJ2-7; 7 bases in the middle match TRBD2. The clonotype was recovered from a man in his forties in good health and CMV-seropositive. The sequenced sample consisted of PBMCs. CDR3 loop: CAWNWGGSYEQYF. The base sequence is TGTGCCTGGAACTGGGGCGGGAGCTACGAGCAGTACTTC.